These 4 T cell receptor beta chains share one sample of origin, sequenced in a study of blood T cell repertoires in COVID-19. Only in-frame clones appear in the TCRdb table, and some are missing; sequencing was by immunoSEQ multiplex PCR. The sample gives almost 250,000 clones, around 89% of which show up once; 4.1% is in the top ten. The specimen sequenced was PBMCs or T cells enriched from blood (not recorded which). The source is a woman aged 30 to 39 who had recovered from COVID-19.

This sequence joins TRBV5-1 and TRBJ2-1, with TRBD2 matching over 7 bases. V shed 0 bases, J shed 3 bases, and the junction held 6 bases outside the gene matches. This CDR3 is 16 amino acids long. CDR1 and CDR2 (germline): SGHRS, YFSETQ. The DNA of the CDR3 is TGCGCCAGCAGCTTGGGGGTTAGCGGGTACTACAATGAGCAGTTCTTC. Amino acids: CASSLGVSGYYNEQFF.

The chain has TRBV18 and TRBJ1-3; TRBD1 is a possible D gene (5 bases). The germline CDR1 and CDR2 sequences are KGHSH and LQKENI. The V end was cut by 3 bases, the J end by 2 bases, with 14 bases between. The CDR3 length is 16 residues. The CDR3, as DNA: TGTGCCAGCTCACCGTCACCACAGGCAGCTGGAAACACCATATATTTT. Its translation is CASSPSPQAAGNTIYF.

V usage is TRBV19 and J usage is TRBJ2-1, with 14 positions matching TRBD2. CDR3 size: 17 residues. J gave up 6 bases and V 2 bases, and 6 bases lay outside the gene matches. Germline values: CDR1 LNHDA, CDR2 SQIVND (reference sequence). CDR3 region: CASSILLTSGGGNEQFF. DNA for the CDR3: TGTGCCAGTAGTATACTACTGACTAGCGGGGGGGGCAATGAGCAGTTCTTC.

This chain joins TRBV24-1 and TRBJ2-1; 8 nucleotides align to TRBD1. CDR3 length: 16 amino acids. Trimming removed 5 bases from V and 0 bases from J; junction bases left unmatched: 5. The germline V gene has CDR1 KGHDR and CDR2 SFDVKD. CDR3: CATSGPGQVSYNEQFF. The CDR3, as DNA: TGTGCCACCAGTGGTCCGGGACAGGTCTCCTACAATGAGCAGTTCTTC.